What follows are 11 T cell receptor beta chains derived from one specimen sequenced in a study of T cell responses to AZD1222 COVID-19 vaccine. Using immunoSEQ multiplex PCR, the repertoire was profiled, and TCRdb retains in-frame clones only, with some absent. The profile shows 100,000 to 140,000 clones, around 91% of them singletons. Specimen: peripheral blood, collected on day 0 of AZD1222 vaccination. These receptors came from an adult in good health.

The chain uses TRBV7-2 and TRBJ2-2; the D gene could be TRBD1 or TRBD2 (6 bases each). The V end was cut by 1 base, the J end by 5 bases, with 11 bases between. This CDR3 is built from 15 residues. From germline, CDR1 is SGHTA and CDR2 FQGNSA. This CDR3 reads CASSLDRAGTGELFF. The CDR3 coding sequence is TGTGCCAGCAGCTTAGACAGGGCGGGGACCGGGGAGCTGTTTTTT.

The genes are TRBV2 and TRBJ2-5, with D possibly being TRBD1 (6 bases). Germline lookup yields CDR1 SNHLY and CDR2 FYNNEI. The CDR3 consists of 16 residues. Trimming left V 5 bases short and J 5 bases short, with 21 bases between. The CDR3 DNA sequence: TGTGCCAGCAGTTACCAGGTACAGGGTCAGGGGGAGACCCAGTACTTC. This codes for CASSYQVQGQGETQYF.

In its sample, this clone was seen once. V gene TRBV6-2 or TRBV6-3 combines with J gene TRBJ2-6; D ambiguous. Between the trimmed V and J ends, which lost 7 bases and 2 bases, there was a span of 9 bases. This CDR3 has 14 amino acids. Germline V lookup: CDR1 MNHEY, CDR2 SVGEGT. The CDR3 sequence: CASIPGTGANVLTF. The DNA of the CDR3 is TGTGCCAGCATCCCAGGAACTGGGGCCAACGTCCTGACTTTC.

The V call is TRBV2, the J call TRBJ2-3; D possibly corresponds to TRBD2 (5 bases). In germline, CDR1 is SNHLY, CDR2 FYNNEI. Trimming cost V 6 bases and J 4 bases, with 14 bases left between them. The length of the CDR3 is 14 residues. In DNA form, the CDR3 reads TGTGCCAGCAGGGCCAGGACTTCAGCAGATACGCAGTATTTT. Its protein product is CASRARTSADTQYF. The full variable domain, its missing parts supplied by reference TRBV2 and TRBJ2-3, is EPEVTQTPSHQVTQMGQEVILRCVPISNHLYFYWYRQILGQKVEFLVSFYNNEISEKSEIFDDQFSVERPDGSNFTLKIRSTKLEDSAMYFCASRARTSADTQYFGPGTRLTVL.

For the CDR3, the DNA is TGTGCCAGCAGCGGGGAAGTTGGACCGAGGGAGCAGTACTTC. Its translation: CASSGEVGPREQYF. This chain uses TRBV7-2 with TRBJ2-7; D not resolved. The CDR3 runs 14 residues. Trimming took off 5 bases at V and 7 bases at J, with 18 bases between the two ends. CDR1 is SGHTA, CDR2 FQGNSA, per germline.

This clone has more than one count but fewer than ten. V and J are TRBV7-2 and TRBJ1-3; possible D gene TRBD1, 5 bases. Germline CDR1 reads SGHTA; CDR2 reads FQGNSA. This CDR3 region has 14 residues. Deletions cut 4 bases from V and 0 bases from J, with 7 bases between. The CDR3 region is CASSSGLSGNTIYF. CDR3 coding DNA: TGTGCCAGCAGCTCGGGACTCTCTGGAAACACCATATATTTT.

Here the CDR3 reads CATAGGFSPLHF. In nucleotides, the CDR3 is TGCGCCACCGCTGGGGGGTTTTCACCCCTCCACTTT. The rearrangement uses TRBV10-1 and TRBJ1-6; the D gene is possibly TRBD1 (5 bases). The CDR3 is 12 amino acids. V shed 10 bases and J shed 9 bases, with 13 bases lying between them. Germline CDR1 WNHNN, CDR2 SYGVQD (reference sequence).

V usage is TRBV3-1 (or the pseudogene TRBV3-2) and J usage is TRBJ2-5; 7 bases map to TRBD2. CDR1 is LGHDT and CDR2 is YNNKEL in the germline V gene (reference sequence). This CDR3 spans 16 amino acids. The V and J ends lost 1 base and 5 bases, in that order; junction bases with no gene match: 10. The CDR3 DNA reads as TGTGCCAGCAGCCAAGGCTCGGGACTACCGCCGGAGACCCAGTACTTC. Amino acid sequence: CASSQGSGLPPETQYF.

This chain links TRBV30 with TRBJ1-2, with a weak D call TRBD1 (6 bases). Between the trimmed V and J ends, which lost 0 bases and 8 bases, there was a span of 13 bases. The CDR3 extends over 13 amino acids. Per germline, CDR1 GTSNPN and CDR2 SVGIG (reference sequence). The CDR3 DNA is TGTGCCTGGAGTGTGGGGGCCGCGGGAGGCTACACCTTC. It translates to CAWSVGAAGGYTF.

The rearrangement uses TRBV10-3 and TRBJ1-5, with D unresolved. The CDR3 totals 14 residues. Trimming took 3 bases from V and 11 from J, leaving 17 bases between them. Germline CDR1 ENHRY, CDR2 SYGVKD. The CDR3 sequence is CAISDQAGNWAQHF. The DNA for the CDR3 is TGTGCCATCAGTGATCAGGCCGGAAATTGGGCCCAGCATTTT.

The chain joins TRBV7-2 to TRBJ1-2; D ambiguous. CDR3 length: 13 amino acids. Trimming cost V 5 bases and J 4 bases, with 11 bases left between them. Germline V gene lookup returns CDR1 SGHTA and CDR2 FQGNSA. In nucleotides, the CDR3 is TGTGCCAGCAGCCCCGGGAGGGCCTATGGCTACACCTTC. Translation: CASSPGRAYGYTF. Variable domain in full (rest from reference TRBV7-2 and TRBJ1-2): GAGVSQSPSNKVTEKGKDVELRCDPISGHTALYWYRQSLGQGLEFLIYFQGNSAPDKSGLPSDRFSAERTGGSVSTLTIQRTQQEDSAVYLCASSPGRAYGYTFGSGTRLTVV.